This T cell receptor beta chain was observed in a study of tumor-infiltrating lymphocytes in primary liver carcinoma (dated by TCRdb to 2016 to 2017). Regarding the research as a whole: Between November 2015 and March 2016, about 5 patients in China with histopathologically diagnosed primary liver carcinoma had surgical resection. Hepatocellular carcinoma (four) or combined HCC and intrahepatic cholangiocarcinoma (one) was present in the five patients, who were three men and two women aged 30 to 69 years. Tumors of the five patients were stage T1-T3 N0M0 with maximum diameters of roughly 4 to 11 cm. Samples yielded roughly 3.65 to 7.5 million productive TCRbeta reads; read depth did not differ significantly between tissue types. Across five regions of each liver tumor, along with adjacent normal tissue and blood, the study brought together TCRbeta repertoire sequencing, expression microarrays and whole-exome sequencing. A total of around 35 specimens from 5 patients, comprising some 25 tumor regions, 5 adjacent noncancerous liver tissues and 5 peripheral blood samples, were covered by TCRbeta repertoire sequencing. High reproducibility was observed for the technical replicate repertoires, with mean shared-clone rates about 0.92 and correlation coefficients above 0.98. General conclusions and limits of the study: Pairs of tumor regions showed greater repertoire overlap (mean around 36%) than tumor-adjacent pairs (approximately 17%) or tumor-blood pairs (around 15%), which is consistent with antigen-driven expansion. A significantly larger repertoire fraction was made up by the top 250 clones in tumors than in blood (p = 0.039). Comparison of CD4+ and CD8+ T cell repertoires was precluded by the use of bulk unsorted samples. Only a few patients were included in the study, and the authors note that the findings should be validated in a larger study. Because only the TCR beta chain was sequenced and unpaired alpha chains were not captured, true repertoire diversity is likely underestimated.

Blood RNA was extracted from unsorted whole blood using TRIzol reagent, and germline DNA was obtained with the DNeasy Blood & Tissue kit. Chronic HBV infection was present in the patients, and the patients were treatment-naive at sampling. Before surgery, four milliliters of peripheral blood were collected into K2EDTA tubes. Compared with germline, V lacks 0 bases and J lacks 9 bases; bases without a gene match: 6. Counted from cysteine to phenylalanine, this CDR3 has 16 amino acids. The DNA shown is the 48-base CDR3, in frame from base 1. The germline V gene sets CDR1 to SGHRS and CDR2 to YFSETQ. A constant-region primer and ProtoScript II reverse transcriptase were used to reverse-transcribe TCRbeta-specific cDNA from 500 ng total RNA. TCRbeta libraries were built with three nested multiplex PCR rounds, a slightly modified ARM-PCR procedure. Multiplex TRBV1-TRBV30 forward primers and a Cbeta reverse primer were used in the first two PCR rounds, each of which was run for 9 to 11 cycles. A final 25-cycle PCR with Deep VentR polymerase added sample barcodes and Illumina adapters. Before sequencing, amplicons of 200-500 bp were purified from gel using a QIAquick gel extraction kit. An Illumina HiSeq 2500 was used to sequence the TCRbeta amplicons with 250-bp paired-end reads. As for the original processing: To recover full CDR3 sequences, reads were quality-trimmed using Trimmomatic v0.33 and paired reads were then merged using FLASH v1.2.11. V, D and J germline segments were assigned to the rearranged TCRbeta sequences using MiGEC v1.2.1b. Clonotype statistics and Shannon-Wiener diversity indices were computed with VDJtools v1.0.0. Except for diversity analysis, only the 250 most abundant clonotypes of each sample were used in subsequent analyses to reduce sampling bias. TCRdb reworked the public reads: Q25 trimming with fastp, MiXCR clone assembly, productive beta chains retained. One record per CDR3 amino acid sequence lists the most common genes and DNA. TCRdb, not the authors, supplied the V and J calls. In this sample the table shows hundreds of thousands of distinct CDR3 sequences, almost 60% of which occur a single time. Approximately 15% of the sample is held by the ten biggest clonotypes.

As concerns this clonotype: Its specific antigen is unknown. Per-nucleotide qualities are absent, and no much larger clonotype sits a single base away.

The sequencing input was peripheral blood. This chain joins TRBV5-1 to TRBJ2-3; 14 central nucleotides agree with TRBD2. The TCR comes from a woman aged 30 to 39 with primary liver carcinoma and hepatitis B virus infection. DNA sequence: TGCGCCAGCAGCTTGGGACTAGCGGGAGGGAAGGAAACGCAGTATTTT. It codes for CASSLGLAGGKETQYF.